This T cell receptor beta chain was sequenced during a study of blood T cells in healthy people across ages. With a J-beta primer mix and a sample-barcoded 5' primer, a second PCR ran about 7 to 12 cycles. All cDNA molecules were each tagged by a template-switch adaptor with 12 random nucleotides. One entry per CDR3 protein results from TCRdb running MiXCR on the 5' RACE reads. This table holds about a million distinct CDR3 sequences, about 53% found once. The extraction recovered at least 6 micrograms of total RNA per sample. This clonotype was recorded at least ten times. Its target is not known. Whole-study results and caveats: Versus aged donors, long-lived donors had higher diversity and more naive CD4+ cells. Age advanced and TCR beta diversity per million T cells fell, roughly linearly.

The CDR3 loop spans 13 amino acids. V shed 2 bases and J shed 2 bases, with 7 bases lying between them. Looked up from germline, CDR1 is SQVTM and CDR2 is ANQGSEA. The rearrangement links TRBV29-1 to TRBJ2-1; D is perhaps TRBD1 or TRBD2 (5 bases each). Material: blood. The source is a woman in her sixties in good health. The CDR3 is CSVERDPYNEQFF. The CDR3 bases are TGCAGCGTTGAACGGGACCCCTACAATGAGCAGTTCTTC.